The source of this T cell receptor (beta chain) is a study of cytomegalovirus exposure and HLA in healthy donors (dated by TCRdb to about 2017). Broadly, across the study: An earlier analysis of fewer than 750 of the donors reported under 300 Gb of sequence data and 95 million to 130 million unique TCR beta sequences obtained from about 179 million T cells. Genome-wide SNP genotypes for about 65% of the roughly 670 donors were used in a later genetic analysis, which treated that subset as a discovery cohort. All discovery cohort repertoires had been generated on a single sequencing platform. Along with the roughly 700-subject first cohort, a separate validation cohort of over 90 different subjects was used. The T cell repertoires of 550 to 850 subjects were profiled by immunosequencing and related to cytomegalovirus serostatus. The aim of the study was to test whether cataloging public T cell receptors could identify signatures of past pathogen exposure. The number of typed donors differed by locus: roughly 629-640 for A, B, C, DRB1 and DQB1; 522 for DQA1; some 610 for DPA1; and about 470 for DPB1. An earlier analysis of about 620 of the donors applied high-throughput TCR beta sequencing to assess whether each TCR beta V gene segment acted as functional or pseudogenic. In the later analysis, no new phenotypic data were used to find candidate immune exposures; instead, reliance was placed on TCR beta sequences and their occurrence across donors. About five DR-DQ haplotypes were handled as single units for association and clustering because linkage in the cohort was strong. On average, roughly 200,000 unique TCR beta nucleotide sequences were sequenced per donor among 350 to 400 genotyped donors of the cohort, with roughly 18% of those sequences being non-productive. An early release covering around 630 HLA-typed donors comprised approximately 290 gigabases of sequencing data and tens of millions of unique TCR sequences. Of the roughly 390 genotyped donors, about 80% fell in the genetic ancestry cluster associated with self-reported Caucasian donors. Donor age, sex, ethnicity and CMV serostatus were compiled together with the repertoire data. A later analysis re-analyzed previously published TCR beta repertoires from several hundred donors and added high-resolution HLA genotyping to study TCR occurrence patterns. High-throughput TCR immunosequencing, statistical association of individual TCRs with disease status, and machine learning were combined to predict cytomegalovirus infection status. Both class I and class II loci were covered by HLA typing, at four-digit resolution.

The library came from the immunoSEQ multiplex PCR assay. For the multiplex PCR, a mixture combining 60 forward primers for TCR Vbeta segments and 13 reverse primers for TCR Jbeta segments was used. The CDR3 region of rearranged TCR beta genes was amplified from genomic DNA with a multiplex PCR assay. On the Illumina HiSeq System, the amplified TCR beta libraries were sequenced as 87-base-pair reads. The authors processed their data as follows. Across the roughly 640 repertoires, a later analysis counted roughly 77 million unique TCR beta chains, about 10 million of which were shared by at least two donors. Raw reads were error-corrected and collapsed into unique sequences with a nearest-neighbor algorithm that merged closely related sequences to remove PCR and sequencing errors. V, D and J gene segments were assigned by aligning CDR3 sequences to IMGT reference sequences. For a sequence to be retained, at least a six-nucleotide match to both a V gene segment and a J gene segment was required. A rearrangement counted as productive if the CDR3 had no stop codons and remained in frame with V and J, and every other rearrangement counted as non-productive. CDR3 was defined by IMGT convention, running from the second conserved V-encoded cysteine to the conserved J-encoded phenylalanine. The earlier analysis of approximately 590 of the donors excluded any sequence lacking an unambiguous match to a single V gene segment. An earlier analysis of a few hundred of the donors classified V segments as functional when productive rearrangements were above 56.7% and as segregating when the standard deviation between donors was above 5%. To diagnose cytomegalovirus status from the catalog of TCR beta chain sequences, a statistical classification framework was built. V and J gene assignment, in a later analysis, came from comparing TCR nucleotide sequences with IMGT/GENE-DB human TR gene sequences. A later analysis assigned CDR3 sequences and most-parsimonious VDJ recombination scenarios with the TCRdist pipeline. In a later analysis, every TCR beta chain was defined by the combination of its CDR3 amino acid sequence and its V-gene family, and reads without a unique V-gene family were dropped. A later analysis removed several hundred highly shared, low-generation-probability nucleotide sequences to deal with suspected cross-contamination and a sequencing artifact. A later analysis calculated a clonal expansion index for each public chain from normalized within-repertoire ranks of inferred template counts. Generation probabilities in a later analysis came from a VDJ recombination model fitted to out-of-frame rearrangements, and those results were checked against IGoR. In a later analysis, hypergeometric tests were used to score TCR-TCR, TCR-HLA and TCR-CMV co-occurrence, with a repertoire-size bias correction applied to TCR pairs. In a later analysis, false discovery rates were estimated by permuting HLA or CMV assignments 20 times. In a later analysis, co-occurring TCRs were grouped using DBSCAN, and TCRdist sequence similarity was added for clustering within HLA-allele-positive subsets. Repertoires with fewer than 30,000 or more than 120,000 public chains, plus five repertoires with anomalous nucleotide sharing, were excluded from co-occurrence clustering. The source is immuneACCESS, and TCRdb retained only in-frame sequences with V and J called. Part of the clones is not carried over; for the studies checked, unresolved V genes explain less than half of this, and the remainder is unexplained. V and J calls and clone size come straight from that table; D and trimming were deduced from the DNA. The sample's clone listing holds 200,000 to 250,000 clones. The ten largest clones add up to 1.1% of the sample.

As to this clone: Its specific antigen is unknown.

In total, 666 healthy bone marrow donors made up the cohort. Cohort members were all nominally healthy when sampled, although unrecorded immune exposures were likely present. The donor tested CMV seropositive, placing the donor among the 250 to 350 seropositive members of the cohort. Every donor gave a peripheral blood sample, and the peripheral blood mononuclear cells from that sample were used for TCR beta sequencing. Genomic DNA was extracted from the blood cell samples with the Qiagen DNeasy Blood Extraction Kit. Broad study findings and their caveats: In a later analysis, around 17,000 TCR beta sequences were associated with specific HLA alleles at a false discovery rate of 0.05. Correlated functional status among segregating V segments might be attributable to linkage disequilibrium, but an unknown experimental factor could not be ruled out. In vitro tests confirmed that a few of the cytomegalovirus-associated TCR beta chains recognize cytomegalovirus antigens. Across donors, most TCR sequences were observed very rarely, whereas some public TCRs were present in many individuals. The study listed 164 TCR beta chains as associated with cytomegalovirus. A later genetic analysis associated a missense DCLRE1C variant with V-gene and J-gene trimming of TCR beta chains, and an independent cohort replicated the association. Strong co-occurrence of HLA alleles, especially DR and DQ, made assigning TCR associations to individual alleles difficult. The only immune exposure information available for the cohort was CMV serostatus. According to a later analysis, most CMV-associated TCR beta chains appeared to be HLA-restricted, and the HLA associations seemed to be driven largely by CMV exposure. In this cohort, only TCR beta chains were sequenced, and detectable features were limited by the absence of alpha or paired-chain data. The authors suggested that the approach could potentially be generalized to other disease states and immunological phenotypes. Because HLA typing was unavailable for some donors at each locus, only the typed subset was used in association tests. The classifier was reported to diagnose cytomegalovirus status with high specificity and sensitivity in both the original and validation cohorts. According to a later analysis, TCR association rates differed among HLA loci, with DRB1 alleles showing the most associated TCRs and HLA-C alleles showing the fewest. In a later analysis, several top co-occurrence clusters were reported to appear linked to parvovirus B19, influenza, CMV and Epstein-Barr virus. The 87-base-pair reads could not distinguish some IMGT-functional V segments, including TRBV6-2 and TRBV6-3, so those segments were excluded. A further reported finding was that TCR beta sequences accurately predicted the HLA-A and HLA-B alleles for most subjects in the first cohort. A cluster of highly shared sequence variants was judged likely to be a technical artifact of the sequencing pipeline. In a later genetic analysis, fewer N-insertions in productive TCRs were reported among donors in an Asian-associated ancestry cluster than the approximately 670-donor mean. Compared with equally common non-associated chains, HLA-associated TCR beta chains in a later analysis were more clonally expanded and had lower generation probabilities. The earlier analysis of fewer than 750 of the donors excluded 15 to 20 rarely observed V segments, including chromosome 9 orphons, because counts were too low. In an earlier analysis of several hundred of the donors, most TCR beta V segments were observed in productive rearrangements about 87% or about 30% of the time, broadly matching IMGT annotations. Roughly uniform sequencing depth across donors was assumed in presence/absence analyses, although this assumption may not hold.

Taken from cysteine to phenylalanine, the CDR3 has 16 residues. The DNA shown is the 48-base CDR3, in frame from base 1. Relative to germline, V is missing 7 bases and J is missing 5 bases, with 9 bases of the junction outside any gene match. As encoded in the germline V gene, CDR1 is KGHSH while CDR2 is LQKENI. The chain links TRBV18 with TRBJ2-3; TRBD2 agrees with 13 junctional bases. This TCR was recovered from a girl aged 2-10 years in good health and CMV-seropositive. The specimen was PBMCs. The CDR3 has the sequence CASLQGLAGAGDTQYF. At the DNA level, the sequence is TGTGCCAGCTTACAAGGACTAGCGGGAGCCGGAGATACGCAGTATTTT.